One sample yielded the 27 T cell receptor beta chains listed below, sequenced in a study of monozygotic twins with inflammatory bowel disease. With the 5' RACE reads reprocessed, TCRdb shows one record per CDR3 protein and no DNA. Here the sample table reports roughly 170,000 distinct CDR3 sequences. Source material: blood. The receptors shown here come from a human donor with ulcerative colitis or Crohn's disease, or a healthy co-twin of an affected twin (not recorded which).

This sequence joins TRBV7-6 and TRBJ2-5; the D gene TCRdb calls, TRBD1, cannot be checked with no DNA. The CDR3 sequence is 17 residues long. Per germline, CDR1 SGHVS and CDR2 FNYEAQ. CDR3: CASSLNPTEGAGETQYF.

The rearrangement uses TRBV5-1 and TRBJ2-1; with no DNA, the TCRdb D assignment of TRBD1 cannot be verified. Germline CDR1 and CDR2: SGHRS and YFSETQ. This CDR3 spans 16 amino acids. CDR3: CASSLSSGRGVNEQFF.

This chain links TRBV10-2 with TRBJ1-5; TCRdb picks TRBD1, but there is no DNA to check that call. The CDR3 loop spans 13 amino acids. Germline loops: CDR1 WSHSY, CDR2 SAAADI. CDR3 protein: CASSSQGGQPQHF.

This rearrangement joins TRBV10-3 to TRBJ2-5; lacking DNA, the TRBD1 call made by TCRdb goes unchecked. Germline loops: CDR1 ENHRY, CDR2 SYGVKD. CDR3 length: 17 amino acids. This CDR3 is CAISDRTGFLKGETQYF.

The genes are TRBV2 and TRBJ1-2; no DNA is available, so the TRBD1 call from TCRdb remains unchecked. Germline V gives CDR1 SNHLY, CDR2 FYNNEI. The CDR3 has 13 residues. The CDR3: CASRPRGYYGYTF.

The chain carries TRBV5-1 and TRBJ2-7; lacking DNA, the TRBD1 call made by TCRdb goes unchecked. Germline V gene sequence: CDR1 SGHRS, CDR2 YFSETQ. CDR3 length: 15 amino acids. The CDR3 spells CASSTTGTGTYEQYF.

The V gene is TRBV5-1, the J gene TRBJ1-1. Germline V gene lookup returns CDR1 SGHRS and CDR2 YFSETQ. The CDR3 has 15 residues. The CDR3 loop is CASSWGRGEDTEAFF.

The genes are TRBV5-4 and TRBJ2-1; TCRdb reports TRBD1, a call that lacks DNA to check it against. The germline V gene has CDR1 SGHNT and CDR2 YYREEE (reference sequence). This CDR3 has 14 amino acids. The CDR3 spells CASSRTGGWDEQFF. Looking up the rest from reference TRBV5-4 and TRBJ2-1 gives the full variable domain: ETGVTQSPTHLIKTRGQQVTLRCSSQSGHNTVSWYQQALGQGPQFIFQYYREEENGRGNFPPRFSGLQFPNYSSELNVNALELDDSALYLCASSRTGGWDEQFFGPGTRLTVL.

V gene TRBV7-2 combines with J gene TRBJ1-6. The CDR3 has 16 residues. CDR1 is SGHTA and CDR2 is FQGNSA in the germline V gene. The CDR3 loop is CASSLAKTGYNSPLHF.

The rearrangement links TRBV29-1 to TRBJ1-2. Germline-derived CDR1 and CDR2 are SQVTM and ANQGSEA. The CDR3 is made up of 14 amino acids. The CDR3 reads CSVVTPPAGSGYTF.

The chain combines TRBV20-1 with TRBJ2-7. The CDR3 loop spans 13 amino acids. Germline V CDR1 and CDR2: DFQATT, SNEGSKA (reference sequence). The CDR3 sequence: CSARPGPAYEQYF.

CDR3: CATGQSRDEQFF. V is TRBV24-1 and J is TRBJ2-1; TCRdb's D gene call, TRBD1, goes unchecked for lack of DNA. Germline values: CDR1 KGHDR, CDR2 SFDVKD. CDR3 length equals 12 residues.

V gene TRBV5-1 combines with J gene TRBJ2-5. The CDR3 is 13 residues long. The germline CDR1 and CDR2 sequences are SGHRS and YFSETQ. The CDR3 region is CASSPYLGETQYF. Using reference TRBV5-1 and TRBJ2-5 for the parts outside the CDR3, the full variable domain is KAGVTQTPRYLIKTRGQQVTLSCSPISGHRSVSWYQQTPGQGLQFLFEYFSETQRNKGNFPGRFSGRQFSNSRSEMNVSTLELGDSALYLCASSPYLGETQYFGPGTRLLVL.

The V call is TRBV7-2, the J call TRBJ2-3. The germline gives CDR1 SGHTA, CDR2 FQGNSA. The CDR3 has 13 amino acids. CDR3 loop: CASRLPSTDTQYF.

CDR3 protein: CSLDSGANVLTF. The chain recombines TRBV20-1 with TRBJ2-6. The CDR3 has 12 amino acids. Per the germline V gene, CDR1 is DFQATT and CDR2 is SNEGSKA (reference sequence).

The chain carries TRBV18 and TRBJ1-2. CDR1 KGHSH and CDR2 LQKENI come from the germline V gene. This CDR3 contains 16 residues. The CDR3 is CASSPPVGSRTYGYTF.

V usage is TRBV5-1 and J usage is TRBJ1-1; TCRdb names TRBD1, which stays unverified in the absence of DNA. The CDR3 is 13 amino acids. Germline V gene data show CDR1 as SGHRS and CDR2 as YFSETQ. The CDR3 spells CASSGGQNTEAFF.

This sequence joins TRBV6-1 and TRBJ1-6. The germline V gene has CDR1 MNHNS and CDR2 SASEGT. The CDR3 sequence is 15 residues long. CDR3 in amino acids: CASSRKPGLDSPLHF.

CDR3 region: CSVETGTTDTDTQYF. The V call is TRBV29-1, the J call TRBJ2-3; TCRdb returns TRBD2, unconfirmable since there is no DNA. The V gene's germline CDR1 is SQVTM and CDR2 ANQGSEA. CDR3 length: 15 amino acids.

The chain carries TRBV18 and TRBJ2-1. The CDR3 loop spans 12 amino acids. From germline, CDR1 is KGHSH and CDR2 LQKENI. This CDR3 reads CASYNRVDEQFF.

The chain has TRBV28 and TRBJ2-7; there is no DNA to check the TCRdb D call of TRBD1. The length of the CDR3 is 14 residues. Per the germline V gene, CDR1 is MDHEN and CDR2 is SYDVKM. CDR3 in amino acids: CASKAGQGFYEQYF.

The rearrangement links TRBV9 to TRBJ2-7; TCRdb outputs TRBD1, but without DNA this stays unchecked. The CDR3 is 14 amino acids. CDR1 and CDR2 (germline): SGDLS, YYNGEE. The CDR3 protein is CASSVGREALEQYF.

The chain couples TRBV19 to TRBJ1-4; TCRdb designates TRBD1, a call that cannot be tested without DNA. The CDR3 runs 14 residues. The V gene's germline CDR1 is LNHDA and CDR2 SQIVND (reference sequence). This CDR3 reads CASSIQGGDEKLFF.

The chain carries TRBV20-1 and TRBJ2-7; TCRdb outputs TRBD2, but without DNA this stays unchecked. CDR1 DFQATT and CDR2 SNEGSKA come from the germline V gene (reference sequence). CDR3 length: 15 residues. This CDR3 is CSARDLEREIREQYF.

V usage is TRBV5-1 and J usage is TRBJ2-1; TCRdb outputs TRBD2, but without DNA this stays unchecked. The CDR3 loop spans 15 amino acids. CDR1 and CDR2 from the germline V gene are SGHRS and YFSETQ. CDR3 amino acids: CASSLRLAEVGEQFF.

V and J are TRBV10-3 and TRBJ1-2; the TCRdb D gene call, TRBD1, has no DNA to confirm it. Germline V CDR1 and CDR2: ENHRY, SYGVKD. The CDR3 runs 14 residues. The CDR3 here is CAISDLTGVSGYTF.

The chain uses TRBV30 and TRBJ1-3; TCRdb gives TRBD1 as the D gene, but with no DNA this cannot be confirmed. The germline CDR1 and CDR2 sequences are GTSNPN and SVGIG (reference sequence). This CDR3 comprises 15 residues. The CDR3 loop is CAWSVEDSVRNTIYF.